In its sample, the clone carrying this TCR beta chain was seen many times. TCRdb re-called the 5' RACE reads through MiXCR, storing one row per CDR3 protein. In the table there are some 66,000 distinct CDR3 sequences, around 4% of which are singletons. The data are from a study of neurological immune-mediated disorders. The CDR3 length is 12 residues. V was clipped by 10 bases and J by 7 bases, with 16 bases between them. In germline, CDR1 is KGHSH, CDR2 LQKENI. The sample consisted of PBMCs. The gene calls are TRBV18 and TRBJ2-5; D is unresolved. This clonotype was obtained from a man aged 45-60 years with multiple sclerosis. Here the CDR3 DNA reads TGTGCCACCGGCCTCCAGACGGGGACCCAGTACTTC. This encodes CATGLQTGTQYF.